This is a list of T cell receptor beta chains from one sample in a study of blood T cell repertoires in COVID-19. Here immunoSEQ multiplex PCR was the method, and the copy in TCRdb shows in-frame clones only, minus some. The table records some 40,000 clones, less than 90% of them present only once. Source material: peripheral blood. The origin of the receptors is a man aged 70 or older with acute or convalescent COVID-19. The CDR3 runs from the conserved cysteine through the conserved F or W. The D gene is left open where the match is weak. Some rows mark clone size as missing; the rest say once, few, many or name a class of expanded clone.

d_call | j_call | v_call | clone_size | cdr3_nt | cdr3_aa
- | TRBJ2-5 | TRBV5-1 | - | TGCGCCAGCAGCCTGTCTAGCGATCAAGAGACCCAGTACTTC | CASSLSSDQETQYF
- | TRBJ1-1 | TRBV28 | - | TGTGCCAGCAGTTTATTCCCGGGCACTGAAGCTTTCTTT | CASSLFPGTEAFF
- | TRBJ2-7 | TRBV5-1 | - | TGCGCCAGCAGCCCCCTACCGGGGAACGAGCAGTACTTC | CASSPLPGNEQYF
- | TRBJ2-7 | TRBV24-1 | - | TGTGCCACCAGTGACCGGGACTTGAAGCAGTACTTC | CATSDRDLKQYF
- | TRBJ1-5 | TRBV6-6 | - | TGTGCCAGCAGTTGGGGGGGGGATCAGCCCCAGCATTTT | CASSWGGDQPQHF
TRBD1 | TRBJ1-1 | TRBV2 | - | TGTGCCAGTGAGGGACAGAGGAACACTGAAGCTTTCTTT | CASEGQRNTEAFF
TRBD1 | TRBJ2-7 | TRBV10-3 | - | TGTGCCATCAGTGGGGACAGGGAGATCTCCTACGAGCAGTACTTC | CAISGDREISYEQYF
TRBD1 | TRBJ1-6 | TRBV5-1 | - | TGCGCCAGCAGCTTGGGTGACAGGGGGATTTCACCCCTCCACTTT | CASSLGDRGISPLHF
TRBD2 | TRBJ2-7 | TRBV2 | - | TGTGCCAGCAGTTGGACTAGCGGCACCTACGAGCAGTACTTC | CASSWTSGTYEQYF
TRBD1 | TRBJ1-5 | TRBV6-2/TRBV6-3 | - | TGTGCCAGCAGTTGGGCAGGGGGTACCTTGAATCAGCCCCAGCATTTT | CASSWAGGTLNQPQHF
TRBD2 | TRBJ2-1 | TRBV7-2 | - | TGTGCCAGCAGCTTTACTAGCGGGAGTTACAATGAGCAGTTCTTC | CASSFTSGSYNEQFF
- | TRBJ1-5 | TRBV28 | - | TGTGCCAGCAGTGCCCCCGGGACAAGTAATCAGCCCCAGCATTTT | CASSAPGTSNQPQHF
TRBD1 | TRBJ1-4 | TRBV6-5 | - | TGTGCCAGCAGCCCACAGTCACAGGGGAGACTGTTTTTT | CASSPQSQGRLFF
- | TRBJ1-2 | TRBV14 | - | TGTGCCAGCAGCCAACTCCGAGGACTAGGGGGGGGCTACACCTTC | CASSQLRGLGGGYTF
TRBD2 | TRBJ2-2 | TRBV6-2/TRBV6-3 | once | TGTGCCAGCAGCCCGGGACTAGCGGGATCCACCGGGGAGCTGTTTTTT | CASSPGLAGSTGELFF
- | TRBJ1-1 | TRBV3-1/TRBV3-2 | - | TGTGCCAGCAGCCAAATTGCGAGCGAAGCTTTCTTT | CASSQIASEAFF
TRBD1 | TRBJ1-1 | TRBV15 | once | TGTGCCACCAGCAGAGGTGCCGGGACAGGGCGTAGGGGCACTGAAGCTTTCTTT | CATSRGAGTGRRGTEAFF
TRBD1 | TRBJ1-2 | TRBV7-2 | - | TGTGCCAGCAGCCCGACAGGGGGCAACTATGGCTACACCTTC | CASSPTGGNYGYTF
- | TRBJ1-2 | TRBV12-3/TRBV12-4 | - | TGTGCCAGCACCACGTGGGGGGGAAATGGCTACACCTTC | CASTTWGGNGYTF
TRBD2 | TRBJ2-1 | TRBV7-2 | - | TGTGCCAGCAGCCTAACTAGCGGGAGGGCCCAGTTCTTC | CASSLTSGRAQFF
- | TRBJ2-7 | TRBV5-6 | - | TGTGCCAGCAGCCCTGACTCCGCAGGGGATACCTACGAGCAGTACTTC | CASSPDSAGDTYEQYF
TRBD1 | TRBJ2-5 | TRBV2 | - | TGTGCCAGCAGTGATAGGGACAGGGGTGGAGAGACCCAGTACTTC | CASSDRDRGGETQYF
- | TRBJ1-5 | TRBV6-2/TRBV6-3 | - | TGTGCCAGCAGTTACCACGGCGGGGGCGATCAGCCCCAGCATTTT | CASSYHGGGDQPQHF
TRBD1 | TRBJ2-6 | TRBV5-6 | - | TGTGCCAGCAGCTCGAGCCAGGGGGACGCTGGGGCCAACGTCCTGACTTTC | CASSSSQGDAGANVLTF
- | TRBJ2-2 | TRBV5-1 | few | TGCGCCAGCAGCTCATCAACCGGGAACACCGGGGAGCTGTTTTTT | CASSSSTGNTGELFF
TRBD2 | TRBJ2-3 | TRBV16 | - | TGTGCCAGCAGCCAATCTAGTCCGGGACTAGCGGGAGGTGCAGATACGCAGTATTTT | CASSQSSPGLAGGADTQYF
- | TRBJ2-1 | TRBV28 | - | TGTGCCAGCAGCCTAGCCCGACTAGAGGATGAGCAGTTCTTC | CASSLARLEDEQFF
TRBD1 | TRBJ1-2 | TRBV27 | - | TGTGCCAGCAGTCGAGGGACAGGGTCAGGCTACACCTTC | CASSRGTGSGYTF
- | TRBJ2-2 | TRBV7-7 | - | TGTGCTAGCAGCTTTGACAGGAACACCGGGGAGCTGTTTTTT | CASSFDRNTGELFF
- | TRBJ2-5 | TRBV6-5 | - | TGTGCCAGCAGTTCGCTAGGAGAGACCCAGTACTTC | CASSSLGETQYF
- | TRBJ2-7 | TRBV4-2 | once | TGTGCCAGCACTAAAGACATATCCTCCTACGAGCAGTACTTC | CASTKDISSYEQYF
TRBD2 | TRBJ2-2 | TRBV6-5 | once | TGTGCCAGCATTCCAGCGGGAGGTGGCGGGGAGCTGTTTTTT | CASIPAGGGGELFF
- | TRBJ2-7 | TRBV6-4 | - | TGTGCCAGCAGTGATCTGTACGAGCAGTACTTC | CASSDLYEQYF
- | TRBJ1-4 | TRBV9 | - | TGTGCCAGCAGCGTAGGACAAAGGGAAAAACTGTTTTTT | CASSVGQREKLFF
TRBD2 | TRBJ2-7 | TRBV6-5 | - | TGTGCCAGCAGTCCAGGACTAGCGGGAGACCACGAGCAGTACTTC | CASSPGLAGDHEQYF
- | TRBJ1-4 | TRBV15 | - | TGTGCCACCAGCAGAGTTTTGGGGGGAACTAATGAAAAACTGTTTTTT | CATSRVLGGTNEKLFF
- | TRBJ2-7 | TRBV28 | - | TGTGCCAGCAGGTTCCGGAGGGCCTCCTACGAGCAGTACTTC | CASRFRRASYEQYF
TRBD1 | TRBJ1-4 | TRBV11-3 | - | TGTGCCAGCAGCTTAAGTTTCCGGACAGGTCGACTGTTTTTT | CASSLSFRTGRLFF
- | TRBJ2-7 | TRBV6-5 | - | TGTGCCAGCAGTTACTCCGGCAGGGACTACGAGCAGTACTTC | CASSYSGRDYEQYF
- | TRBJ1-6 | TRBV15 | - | TGTGCCACCAGCAGAGATGGGGGGAATTCACCCCTCCACTTT | CATSRDGGNSPLHF
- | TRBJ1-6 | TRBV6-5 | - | TGTGCCAGCAGTATGGCCGTAACGCATTCACCCCTCCACTTT | CASSMAVTHSPLHF
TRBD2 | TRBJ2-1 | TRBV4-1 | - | TGCGCCAGCAGCCGGCTAGCGGCCCTTTACAATGAGCAGTTCTTC | CASSRLAALYNEQFF
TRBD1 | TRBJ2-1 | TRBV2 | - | TGTGCCAGCGGGACAGCATCCTACAATGAGCAGTTCTTC | CASGTASYNEQFF
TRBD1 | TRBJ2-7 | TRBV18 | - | TGTGCCAGCTCAGGGCAGGGGGCGCAAGGGTACGAGCAGTACTTC | CASSGQGAQGYEQYF
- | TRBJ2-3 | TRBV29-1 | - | TGCAGCGTTGTGCCCGGGGGACTCAGCACAGATACGCAGTATTTT | CSVVPGGLSTDTQYF
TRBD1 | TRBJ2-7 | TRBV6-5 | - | TGTGCCAGCAGATGGGACAGGATGACCTACGAGCAGTACTTC | CASRWDRMTYEQYF
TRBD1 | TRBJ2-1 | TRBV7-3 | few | TGTGCCAGCAGCTTAACGGGGACAGCGAAGTCTAATGAGCAGTTCTTC | CASSLTGTAKSNEQFF
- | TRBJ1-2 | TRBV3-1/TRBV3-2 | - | TGTGCCAGCAGCCTCAGCGCCTTGGATGGCTACACCTTC | CASSLSALDGYTF
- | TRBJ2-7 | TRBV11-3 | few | TGTGCCAGCAGCTTTTCCCCGGGAAGCGAGCAGTACTTC | CASSFSPGSEQYF
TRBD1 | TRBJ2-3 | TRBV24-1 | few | TGTGCCACCAGTGATTTTGCACAGGGGACCCAGGATACGCAGTATTTT | CATSDFAQGTQDTQYF
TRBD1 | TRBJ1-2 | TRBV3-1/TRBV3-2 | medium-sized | TGTGCCAGCAGCCAAGAGCCGGACAGGGCATTCGGCTACACCTTC | CASSQEPDRAFGYTF
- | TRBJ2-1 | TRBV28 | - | TGTGCCAGCAGTCTACAGGACAATGAGCAGTTCTTC | CASSLQDNEQFF
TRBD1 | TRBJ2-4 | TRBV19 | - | TGTGCCAGCCAAGAAGGGAGACAGGGATCCAAAAACATTCAGTACTTC | CASQEGRQGSKNIQYF